Described below is a single T cell receptor (beta chain) sequence and its context. This table comes from immunoSEQ multiplex PCR, and its TCRdb copy is limited to in-frame clones, with some not included. The data contain about 75,000 clones, approximately 96% of them singletons. Germline CDR1 SGHTA, CDR2 FQGNSA. This CDR3 has 15 amino acids. The germline V and J ends were trimmed by 2 bases and 1 base, with 9 bases remaining between them. This record belongs to a study of technical replicates of blood from a few donors. The chain links TRBV7-2 to TRBJ1-5, with D unresolved. The sequenced sample consisted of T cells isolated from PBMCs. The sequence was collected from a human donor in good health. CDR3 in amino acids: CASSLLSTSNQPQHF. The CDR3 bases are TGTGCCAGCAGCTTATTATCCACAAGCAATCAGCCCCAGCATTTT.